The 29 T cell receptor beta chains reported below all come from one sample, sequenced in a study of blood T cell repertoires in COVID-19. Data came from immunoSEQ multiplex PCR; TCRdb stores just in-frame clones and leaves some out. The data show approximately 140,000 clones, around nine tenths seen once. The sample comprised peripheral blood. These receptors all come from a man aged 70-80 years with active COVID-19.

The chain carries TRBV5-6 and TRBJ1-3, with 9 bases that match TRBD1. The CDR3 runs to 14 residues. The J segment lost 7 bases and the V segment lost 3 bases, leaving 5 bases of the junction unmatched. The germline CDR1 and CDR2 sequences are SGHDT and YYEEEE. The CDR3 nucleotides read TGTGCCAGCAGCTACGGGACAGGGACTAACACCATATATTTT. Protein product: CASSYGTGTNTIYF.

This sequence joins TRBV24-1 and TRBJ2-7; 10 bases map to TRBD2. The V gene end was trimmed by 6 bases and the J gene end by 2 bases; junction bases not matched to a gene: 0. The CDR3 is 13 amino acids. CDR1 is KGHDR, CDR2 SFDVKD, per germline. The CDR3 DNA sequence: TGTGCCACCAGTAGCGGGAGGGCCTACGAGCAGTACTTC. Translating it yields CATSSGRAYEQYF.

This clone has only one observation. The sample has other DNA sequences that encode this CDR3 too. The chain carries TRBV18 and TRBJ2-7; 8 bases match TRBD2. Germline CDR1 and CDR2: KGHSH and LQKENI. The CDR3 sequence is 15 residues long. The V and J ends lost 3 bases and 0 bases, in that order; junction bases with no gene match: 4. This chain's CDR3 is CASSPTSGSSYEQYF. The CDR3 region has the DNA TGTGCCAGCTCACCGACAAGCGGGAGCTCCTACGAGCAGTACTTC. Together with reference TRBV18 and TRBJ2-7, the CDR3 gives the full variable domain: NAGVMQNPRHLVRRRGQEARLRCSPMKGHSHVYWYRQLPEEGLKFMVYLQKENIIDESGMPKERFSAEFPKEGPSILRIQQVVRGDSAAYFCASSPTSGSSYEQYFGPGTRLTVT.

V gene TRBV6-5 combines with J gene TRBJ1-1; 7 nucleotides line up with TRBD1. Germline V CDR1 and CDR2: MNHEY, SVGAGI. Unmatched junction bases numbered 5, after V lost 7 bases and J lost 0 bases. CDR3 length: 14 residues. CDR3 sequence: CASTPTGLNTEAFF. As DNA, the CDR3 is TGTGCCAGCACGCCGACAGGGTTGAACACTGAAGCTTTCTTT.

The J gene is TRBJ2-1, the V gene TRBV7-9; D not resolved. CDR1 and CDR2 (germline): SEHNR, FQNEAQ (reference sequence). The CDR3 extends over 13 amino acids. V lost 1 base, J lost 8 bases, and 9 bases lay in between. The CDR3 spells CASSLGQIYEQFF. The DNA for the CDR3 is TGTGCCAGCAGCTTAGGTCAGATCTATGAGCAGTTCTTC.

The chain has TRBV3-1 (or the pseudogene TRBV3-2) and TRBJ2-3; 9 bases fit TRBD2. There are 13 residues in the CDR3. CDR1 and CDR2 (germline): LGHDT, YNNKEL (reference sequence). J was trimmed by 6 bases and V by 4 bases; bases with no gene match: 2. This CDR3 is CASSLAGEDTQYF. DNA for the CDR3: TGTGCCAGCAGCCTAGCGGGAGAGGATACGCAGTATTTT.

The CDR3 DNA sequence: TGTGCCAGCACCTCAGGGCAGTACAATCAGCCCCAGCATTTT. It codes for CASTSGQYNQPQHF. The chain employs TRBV6-5 and TRBJ1-5; maybe TRBD1 (5 bases). In germline, CDR1 is MNHEY, CDR2 SVGAGI. Trimming left V 7 bases short and J 3 bases short, with 13 bases between. This CDR3 region has 14 residues.

The chain combines TRBV19 with TRBJ2-3, with 13 bases lining up with TRBD2. Germline CDR1 and CDR2: LNHDA and SQIVND (reference sequence). V was pared by 5 bases and J by 3 bases, with 8 bases of the junction left unmatched. This CDR3 has 17 amino acids. The CDR3 DNA reads as TGTGCCAGTAGTCCCCGGACTAGCGGGAGTAGGACAGATACGCAGTATTTT. It is translated as CASSPRTSGSRTDTQYF.

The table lists this clone with a count of one. The V and J genes are TRBV7-8 and TRBJ2-2; 12 bases agree with TRBD2. V lost 4 bases, J lost 6 bases, and 6 bases stayed unmatched. The length of the CDR3 is 16 residues. Per germline, CDR1 SGHVS and CDR2 FQNEAQ. The CDR3 loop is CASSSTSGRRAGELFF. CDR3 bases: TGTGCCAGCAGCTCAACTAGCGGGAGGAGGGCCGGGGAGCTGTTTTTT.

The chain couples TRBV18 to TRBJ2-7; weak D call: TRBD1 (6 bases). Germline-derived CDR1 and CDR2 are KGHSH and LQKENI. Between the trimmed V and J ends, which lost 2 bases and 0 bases, there was a span of 11 bases. The CDR3 runs to 15 residues. The CDR3: CASSPGQGISYEQYF. In nucleotides, the CDR3 is TGTGCCAGCTCACCAGGCCAGGGGATCTCCTACGAGCAGTACTTC.

The gene calls are TRBV5-4 and TRBJ1-4, with TRBD1 matching 7 bases. The CDR3 totals 13 residues. The V and J ends lost 4 bases and 5 bases, in that order; junction bases with no gene match: 2. CDR1 is SGHNT and CDR2 is YYREEE in the germline V gene (reference sequence). The CDR3 spells CASSLTGNEKLFF. CDR3 nucleotide sequence: TGTGCCAGCAGCCTGACAGGGAATGAAAAACTGTTTTTT.

This chain connects TRBV7-3 to TRBJ2-3; D possibly corresponds to TRBD2 (6 bases). Per the germline V gene, CDR1 is SGHTA and CDR2 is FQGTGA. This CDR3 is built from 15 residues. V lost 5 bases and J 4 bases, leaving 16 bases between the germline ends. The CDR3: CASSVLGLVSDTQYF. CDR3 in DNA: TGTGCCAGCAGCGTATTGGGACTGGTCTCAGATACGCAGTATTTT.

This chain uses TRBV4-2 with TRBJ2-1, with D possibly matching TRBD2 (7 bases). V lost 0 bases to trimming and J lost 2 bases, with 11 bases between them. CDR1 and CDR2 (germline): LGHNA, YNFKEQ. The CDR3 contains 16 residues. In DNA form, the CDR3 reads TGTGCCAGCAGCCAAGAAACGGGGGGCGCCTACAATGAGCAGTTCTTC. Translated: CASSQETGGAYNEQFF.

Written as DNA, the CDR3 is TGTGCCAGCAGCTTTTCTCGGGACTACGGAAACAATGAGCAGTTCTTC. It specifies CASSFSRDYGNNEQFF. The rearrangement links TRBV7-8 to TRBJ2-1, with 7 nucleotides matching TRBD2. CDR3 size: 16 residues. From germline, CDR1 is SGHVS and CDR2 FQNEAQ. With V trimmed by 3 bases and J by 5 bases, 10 bases remained unmatched. Filled out from reference TRBV7-8 and TRBJ2-1, the complete variable domain reads GAGVSQSPRYKVAKRGQDVALRCDPISGHVSLFWYQQALGQGPEFLTYFQNEAQLDKSGLPSDRFFAERPEGSVSTLKIQRTQQEDSAVYLCASSFSRDYGNNEQFFGPGTRLTVL.

This chain links TRBV20-1 with TRBJ2-5; D ambiguous. Looked up from germline, CDR1 is DFQATT and CDR2 is SNEGSKA (reference sequence). CDR3 length equals 11 residues. V dropped 1 base and J dropped 5 bases, with 5 bases sitting between them. CDR3 protein: CSARVIETQYF. CDR3 sequence (DNA): TGCAGTGCTAGAGTTATTGAGACCCAGTACTTC.

CDR3 bases: TGTGCCACCTGGACAGGGTTGGCCACCGGGGAGCTGTTTTTT. This sequence encodes CATWTGLATGELFF. This rearrangement joins TRBV10-3 to TRBJ2-2; 8 nucleotides agree with TRBD1. Germline CDR1 and CDR2: ENHRY and SYGVKD. V dropped 10 bases and J dropped 4; count of bases not matched to a gene: 8. The length of the CDR3 is 14 residues.

Comment on this clone: A much larger clone differs by one base, so this may be a read error. The chain carries TRBV7-9 and TRBJ1-2; tentative D call: TRBD1 (5 bases). V lost 1 base to trimming and J lost 0 bases, with 6 bases between them. This CDR3 contains 14 residues. The germline V gene encodes CDR1 SEHNR and CDR2 FQNEAQ (reference sequence). The DNA for the CDR3 is TGTGCCAGCAGCTTAGGACAGACTAACTATGGCTACACCTTC. It yields the protein CASSLGQTNYGYTF. The full variable domain, rest sourced from reference TRBV7-9 and TRBJ1-2, is DTGVSQNPRHKITKRGQNVTFRCDPISEHNRLYWYRQTLGQGPEFLTYFQNEAQLEKSRLLSDRFSAERPKGSFSTLEIQRTEQGDSAMYLCASSLGQTNYGYTFGSGTRLTVV.

This chain joins TRBV19 and TRBJ2-7; no clear D. CDR1 is LNHDA, CDR2 SQIVND, per germline (reference sequence). Trimming left V 7 bases short and J 2 bases short, with 15 bases between. The CDR3 length is 14 residues. Here the CDR3 DNA reads TGTGCCAGTATGAACCCCAACCGGGCCTACGAGCAGTACTTC. Translation gives CASMNPNRAYEQYF.

The rearrangement uses TRBV18 and TRBJ2-1, with TRBD2 as a possible D gene (6 bases). The germline gives CDR1 KGHSH, CDR2 LQKENI. Trimming removed 3 bases from V and 6 bases from J, with 9 bases in between. The CDR3 has 13 amino acids. CDR3 nucleotide sequence: TGTGCCAGCTCACCTGGGGGAGGCAATGAGCAGTTCTTC. As protein: CASSPGGGNEQFF. Full variable domain (outside the CDR3, taken from reference TRBV18 and TRBJ2-1): NAGVMQNPRHLVRRRGQEARLRCSPMKGHSHVYWYRQLPEEGLKFMVYLQKENIIDESGMPKERFSAEFPKEGPSILRIQQVVRGDSAAYFCASSPGGGNEQFFGPGTRLTVL.

The rearrangement uses TRBV28 and TRBJ2-7, with D possibly matching TRBD2 (6 bases). The germline V gene encodes CDR1 MDHEN and CDR2 SYDVKM. V was shortened by 5 bases and J by 0 bases, with 14 bases between the two germline ends. The length of the CDR3 is 15 residues. This CDR3 is CASSRGGAPSYEQYF. CDR3 nucleotide sequence: TGTGCCAGCAGTCGAGGAGGGGCCCCCTCCTACGAGCAGTACTTC.

CDR3: CASSLTGTGYEQYF. The DNA for the CDR3 is TGTGCCAGCAGCTTAACCGGGACAGGGTACGAGCAGTACTTC. The chain is built from TRBV5-4 and TRBJ2-7; 9 nucleotides align to TRBD1. There are 14 residues in the CDR3. The germline CDR1 and CDR2 sequences are SGHNT and YYREEE (reference sequence). Unmatched junction bases numbered 4, after V lost 2 bases and J lost 4 bases.

The chain couples TRBV5-1 to TRBJ2-5, with a possible D match to TRBD1 (6 bases). The germline gives CDR1 SGHRS, CDR2 YFSETQ. This CDR3 spans 14 amino acids. The V end was cut by 0 bases, the J end by 3 bases, with 9 bases between. CDR3 in DNA: TGCGCCAGCAGCTTGGTGGCAGGGGAAGAGACCCAGTACTTC. As protein: CASSLVAGEETQYF. Looking up the rest from reference TRBV5-1 and TRBJ2-5 gives the full variable domain: KAGVTQTPRYLIKTRGQQVTLSCSPISGHRSVSWYQQTPGQGLQFLFEYFSETQRNKGNFPGRFSGRQFSNSRSEMNVSTLELGDSALYLCASSLVAGEETQYFGPGTRLLVL.

The chain recombines TRBV11-2 with TRBJ2-7, with 7 bases lining up with TRBD1. The CDR3 has 16 amino acids. V was pared by 5 bases and J by 4 bases, with 14 bases of the junction left unmatched. Germline assignment: CDR1 SGHAT and CDR2 FQNNGV. CDR3 region: CASSPINRQGRYEQYF. The CDR3 DNA reads TGTGCCAGCAGCCCTATAAACCGACAGGGAAGGTACGAGCAGTACTTC.

The chain recombines TRBV7-8 with TRBJ1-1; D unclear. Trimming pared 2 bases from V and 1 base from J, leaving 11 bases between. Germline values: CDR1 SGHVS, CDR2 FQNEAQ. The CDR3 has 15 amino acids. Here the CDR3 reads CASSLRGPSNTEAFF. The CDR3 DNA is TGTGCCAGCAGCTTACGAGGTCCTTCGAACACTGAAGCTTTCTTT. The variable domain in full, with the rest retrieved from reference TRBV7-8 and TRBJ1-1, is GAGVSQSPRYKVAKRGQDVALRCDPISGHVSLFWYQQALGQGPEFLTYFQNEAQLDKSGLPSDRFFAERPEGSVSTLKIQRTQQEDSAVYLCASSLRGPSNTEAFFGQGTRLTVV.

This rearrangement joins TRBV5-1 to TRBJ2-5, with a possible D match to TRBD1 (6 bases). Germline lookup yields CDR1 SGHRS and CDR2 YFSETQ. The V gene lost 2 bases and the J gene lost 5 bases, with 10 bases spanning the gap. This CDR3 is 13 amino acids long. The CDR3 DNA reads TGCGCCAGCAGCTTCGGACAGAGGGAGACCCAGTACTTC. Encoded protein: CASSFGQRETQYF.

The gene calls are TRBV7-9 and TRBJ2-1; 9 nucleotides line up with TRBD1. CDR3 length equals 14 residues. With V trimmed by 5 bases and J by 6 bases, 5 bases remained unmatched. Germline V gene lookup returns CDR1 SEHNR and CDR2 FQNEAQ (reference sequence). As DNA, the CDR3 is TGTGCCAGCAGCGGACAGGGGAGGGTCAATGAGCAGTTCTTC. Encoded protein: CASSGQGRVNEQFF.

The chain employs TRBV2 and TRBJ2-3; D not resolved. Germline values: CDR1 SNHLY, CDR2 FYNNEI. V lost 3 bases, J lost 5 bases, and 6 bases lay in between. The CDR3 spans 12 residues. CDR3 protein: CASSERGDTQYF. The CDR3 DNA reads TGTGCCAGCAGTGAGCGCGGAGATACGCAGTATTTT. Variable domain in full (rest from reference TRBV2 and TRBJ2-3): EPEVTQTPSHQVTQMGQEVILRCVPISNHLYFYWYRQILGQKVEFLVSFYNNEISEKSEIFDDQFSVERPDGSNFTLKIRSTKLEDSAMYFCASSERGDTQYFGPGTRLTVL.

The chain carries TRBV5-1 and TRBJ2-1; 7 bases align to TRBD2. The CDR3 is 16 amino acids. Germline assignment: CDR1 SGHRS and CDR2 YFSETQ. Trimming removed 5 bases from V and 2 bases from J; junction bases left unmatched: 10. The DNA for the CDR3 is TGCGCCAGCAGTTTATCTAGCGGTACAACCTACAATGAGCAGTTCTTC. It translates to CASSLSSGTTYNEQFF.

The chain has TRBV2 and TRBJ2-1, with a weak D call TRBD1 (6 bases). Looked up from germline, CDR1 is SNHLY and CDR2 is FYNNEI. Trimming cost V 7 bases and J 4 bases, with 14 bases left between them. This CDR3 contains 14 residues. The CDR3 sequence: CASTSGANYNEQFF. CDR3 DNA sequence: TGTGCCAGCACATCAGGGGCAAATTACAATGAGCAGTTCTTC.